The present entry profiles one TCR beta chain with its context. As originally analysed: Amplified reference gene primers provided the basis for estimating nucleated cell counts. The protocol was immunoSEQ multiplex PCR, while the TCRdb copy is restricted to in-frame clones and leaves out a portion. The V and J calls and clone size are taken from that table; D and trimming were inferred from the DNA. This table has more than 95,000 clones, over 75% appearing once. This record comes from a study of blood T cell repertoires in COVID-19. Across the whole study: Both acute and convalescent COVID-19 samples were obtained from the United States, Italy and Spain. PBMCs, B-cell-depleted T cells, or T cells provided the cDNA or gDNA that made up the material.

CDR1 is LGHDT and CDR2 is YNNKEL in the germline V gene (reference sequence). V was clipped by 4 bases and J by 3 bases, with 10 bases between them. The CDR3 totals 14 residues. The chain links TRBV3-1 (or the pseudogene TRBV3-2) to TRBJ1-3; D may be TRBD1 (5 bases). What was sequenced was peripheral blood. This TCR came from a woman older than 75 with acute or convalescent COVID-19. The CDR3 DNA reads TGTGCCAGCAGCCTCGTCGGGGGTGGAAACACCATATATTTT. As protein: CASSLVGGGNTIYF.